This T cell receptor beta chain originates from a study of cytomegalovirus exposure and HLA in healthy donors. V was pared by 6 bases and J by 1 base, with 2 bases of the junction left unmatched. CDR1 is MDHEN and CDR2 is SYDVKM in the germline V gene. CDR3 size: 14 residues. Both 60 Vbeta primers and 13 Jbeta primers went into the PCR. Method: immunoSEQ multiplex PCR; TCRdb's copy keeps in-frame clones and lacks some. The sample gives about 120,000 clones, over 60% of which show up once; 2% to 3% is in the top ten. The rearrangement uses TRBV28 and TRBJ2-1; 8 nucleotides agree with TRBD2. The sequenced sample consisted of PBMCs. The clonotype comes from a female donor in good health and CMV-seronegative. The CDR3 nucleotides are TGTGCCAGCAGACGGGGGGGGTCCTACAATGAGCAGTTCTTC. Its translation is CASRRGGSYNEQFF.